These 30 T cell receptor beta chains were all obtained from the same sample, sequenced in a study of blood T cell repertoires in COVID-19 (dated by TCRdb to 2018 to 2021). The method behind the library was the immunoSEQ multiplex PCR assay. TCRdb's version of the immuneACCESS table is confined to in-frame rearrangements and falls short of the full clone set. An unresolved V gene accounts for under half of the shortfall where checked; the remainder is of unknown origin. The sample contains about 220,000 clones, about nine tenths of them found a single time. About 4% of the sample is taken by the ten largest. The sequenced sample consisted of PBMCs or T cells enriched from blood (not recorded which). These receptors originate from a woman aged 35 to 49 with acute COVID-19.

The chain is built from TRBV9 and TRBJ1-2, with D tentatively TRBD1 (5 bases). V was shortened by 5 bases and J by 4 bases, with 21 bases between the two germline ends. This CDR3 has 16 residues. CDR1 is SGDLS, CDR2 YYNGEE, per germline. The CDR3 sequence: CASSAPRRGGVYGYTF. The CDR3, as DNA: TGTGCCAGCAGTGCCCCCAGAAGGGGAGGGGTCTATGGCTACACCTTC.

This chain joins TRBV20-1 and TRBJ2-3; TRBD2 matches at 9 bases. V gave up 3 bases and J gave up 2 bases; unmatched junction bases: 9. CDR1 is DFQATT and CDR2 is SNEGSKA in the germline V gene (reference sequence). The CDR3 sequence is 16 residues long. The chain's CDR3 is CSASSMRGGSTDTQYF. For the CDR3, the DNA is TGCAGTGCTAGTAGTATGCGGGGGGGGTCCACAGATACGCAGTATTTT.

This chain connects TRBV10-3 to TRBJ1-1; 7 bases are shared with TRBD1. The germline gives CDR1 ENHRY, CDR2 SYGVKD. The CDR3 runs 14 residues. V trimming: 4 bases; J trimming: 1 base; junction bases outside the gene matches: 3. The CDR3 sequence is CAISVGTENTEAFF. CDR3 coding DNA: TGTGCCATCAGTGTCGGGACAGAGAACACTGAAGCTTTCTTT.

A note on this clone: An end of the junction does not agree with germline; a read error may underlie this. This rearrangement joins TRBV12-3 or TRBV12-4 to TRBJ1-2, with unresolved D. CDR3 length: 12 residues. CDR3 residues: CASSLDPSPPDF. The DNA for the CDR3 is TGTGCCAGCAGTTTAGATCCATCCCCTCCAGACTTC.

This chain connects TRBV6-5 to TRBJ2-2, with D hard to call. From germline, CDR1 is MNHEY and CDR2 SVGAGI. V dropped 0 bases and J dropped 1 base, with 6 bases sitting between them. This CDR3 spans 15 amino acids. The CDR3 is CASSYSSRNTGELFF. In DNA form, the CDR3 reads TGTGCCAGCAGTTACTCCTCCAGGAACACCGGGGAGCTGTTTTTT.

The chain recombines TRBV5-5 with TRBJ1-1; no reliable D call. V lost 1 base and J lost 4, with 14 bases in between. The length of the CDR3 is 15 residues. Per the germline V gene, CDR1 is SGHKS and CDR2 is YYEKEE (reference sequence). The CDR3 protein is CASSLIESSSTEAFF. The CDR3 DNA sequence: TGTGCCAGCAGCTTGATTGAGTCGTCGAGCACTGAAGCTTTCTTT.

This clone came up once. The V call is TRBV5-1, the J call TRBJ1-2; 8 bases map to TRBD1. The CDR3 has 18 residues. Germline lookup yields CDR1 SGHRS and CDR2 YFSETQ. The V and J ends lost 2 bases and 0 bases, in that order; junction bases with no gene match: 12. The CDR3 loop reads CASSFGNGTGHTNYGYTF. The CDR3 DNA reads TGCGCCAGCAGCTTCGGAAACGGGACAGGACATACTAACTATGGCTACACCTTC.

The CDR3 is CASSIATGYTEAFF. Written as DNA, the CDR3 is TGTGCCAGTAGTATTGCGACAGGTTACACTGAAGCTTTCTTT. V is TRBV19 and J is TRBJ1-1; the D gene is possibly TRBD1 (6 bases). Trimming stripped 3 bases from V and 3 bases from J, with 11 bases between. This CDR3 is built from 14 residues. The germline CDR1 and CDR2 sequences are LNHDA and SQIVND (reference sequence).

J is TRBJ1-1 and V is TRBV11-3, with 7 positions matching TRBD1. CDR3 length equals 16 residues. Looked up from germline, CDR1 is SGHNT and CDR2 is YENEEA. The V gene end was trimmed by 5 bases and the J gene end by 5 bases; junction bases not matched to a gene: 14. The CDR3 sequence: CASSQKTRGERTEAFF. Here the CDR3 DNA reads TGTGCCAGCAGCCAAAAAACCAGGGGGGAAAGAACTGAAGCTTTCTTT.

This sequence joins TRBV30 and TRBJ1-1; the D gene is possibly TRBD1 (5 bases). Germline assignment: CDR1 GTSNPN and CDR2 SVGIG (reference sequence). Trimming removed 0 bases at V and 3 bases at J, with 14 bases between. This CDR3 region has 15 residues. The CDR3 nucleotides read TGTGCCTGGAGTGTCCCTTGGCGGGGGTACACTGAAGCTTTCTTT. This gives the protein CAWSVPWRGYTEAFF.

The V and J genes are TRBV7-2 and TRBJ2-5; TRBD1 might be the D (5 bases). This CDR3 contains 13 residues. V shed 3 bases and J shed 5 bases, with 10 bases lying between them. Germline V lookup: CDR1 SGHTA, CDR2 FQGNSA. CDR3 loop: CASSFGRVETQYF. The CDR3 coding sequence is TGTGCCAGCAGCTTTGGCAGGGTGGAGACCCAGTACTTC.

Remarks on this clone: Other DNA variants within this sample encode the same CDR3. The CDR3 spells CASSLGGANEKLFF. In nucleotides, the CDR3 is TGTGCCAGCAGTTTGGGGGGAGCTAATGAAAAACTGTTTTTT. The chain has TRBV27 and TRBJ1-4; D might be TRBD1 (5 bases). Per the germline V gene, CDR1 is MNHEY and CDR2 is SMNVEV (reference sequence). The CDR3 sequence is 14 residues long. V was shortened by 3 bases and J by 3 bases, with 8 bases between the two germline ends.

The chain is built from TRBV7-2 and TRBJ2-7; TRBD1 matches 8 bases. In germline, CDR1 is SGHTA, CDR2 FQGNSA. J gave up 2 bases and V 1 base, and 1 base lay outside the gene matches. The CDR3 extends over 14 amino acids. The DNA for the CDR3 is TGTGCCAGCAGCTTAGGGACAGGGACCTACGAGCAGTACTTC. It is translated as CASSLGTGTYEQYF.

This rearrangement joins TRBV27 to TRBJ1-1, with D perhaps matching TRBD1 (6 bases). CDR3 length: 12 residues. V was clipped by 6 bases and J by 9 bases, with 14 bases between them. CDR1 MNHEY and CDR2 SMNVEV come from the germline V gene (reference sequence). In DNA form, the CDR3 reads TGTGCCAGCAGGGGGACATTAAGGAAAGCTTTCTTT. This translates into CASRGTLRKAFF.

This clone has only one observation. The V and J genes are TRBV24-1 and TRBJ2-3; 9 positions match TRBD1. This CDR3 is built from 17 residues. J gave up 5 bases and V 4 bases, and 12 bases lay outside the gene matches. CDR1 and CDR2 (germline): KGHDR, SFDVKD. In nucleotides, the CDR3 is TGTGCCACCAGTGACCGTAGTACAGGGGGCGGGCGAGATACGCAGTATTTT. Translating it yields CATSDRSTGGGRDTQYF.

The chain carries TRBV19 and TRBJ1-2; possible D gene TRBD1, 6 bases. V lost 4 bases and J 4 bases, leaving 13 bases between the germline ends. CDR3 length: 14 amino acids. Germline V gives CDR1 LNHDA, CDR2 SQIVND (reference sequence). The CDR3 region has the DNA TGTGCCAGTAGTACCCCGACAGGTTCCTATGGCTACACCTTC. It codes for CASSTPTGSYGYTF.

The V call is TRBV5-6, the J call TRBJ1-2; TRBD1 might be the D (6 bases). Germline V CDR1 and CDR2: SGHDT, YYEEEE. The CDR3 runs to 14 residues. The V end was cut by 1 base, the J end by 6 bases, with 13 bases between. CDR3 DNA: TGTGCCAGCAGCTTGCGCAGGGGACGGGATGGCTACACCTTC. It codes for CASSLRRGRDGYTF.

Only one count was recorded for this clone. This chain connects TRBV13 to TRBJ1-2; 12 nucleotides line up with TRBD1. Germline V gene sequence: CDR1 PRHDT, CDR2 FYEKMQ (reference sequence). This CDR3 is built from 17 residues. V lost 2 bases, J lost 1 base, and 5 bases stayed unmatched. CDR3 sequence reads: CASSLRDRGRDNYGYTF. DNA of the CDR3: TGTGCCAGCAGCTTACGGGACAGGGGGCGGGATAACTATGGCTACACCTTC.

In its sample, this clone was seen once. This sequence joins TRBV11-2 and TRBJ1-6; D is uncertain. The CDR3 extends over 14 amino acids. Germline assignment: CDR1 SGHAT and CDR2 FQNNGV. With 2 bases removed from V and 0 bases from J, the gap between germline ends came to 2 bases. CDR3: CASSLHSYNSPLHF. Written as DNA, the CDR3 is TGTGCCAGCAGCTTACACTCCTATAATTCACCCCTCCACTTT.

This sequence joins TRBV14 and TRBJ2-1; TRBD2 aligns across 8 bases. Germline CDR1 reads SGHDN; CDR2 reads FVKESK. The junction had 6 bases not matched to a gene; V was cut back by 3 bases and J by 2 bases. The CDR3 is 16 residues long. The CDR3 coding sequence is TGTGCCAGCAGCCAGTGGGGTAGCGGGGCCTACAATGAGCAGTTCTTC. Its translation: CASSQWGSGAYNEQFF.

The chain carries TRBV5-1 and TRBJ1-2; a weak D match, TRBD1 (6 bases). The CDR3 is made up of 13 amino acids. The germline gives CDR1 SGHRS, CDR2 YFSETQ. Trimming cost V 4 bases and J 8 bases, with 15 bases left between them. CDR3 amino acids: CASSRTDFRGYTF. CDR3 nucleotides: TGCGCCAGCAGCCGGACAGACTTTCGAGGCTACACCTTC.

V is TRBV18 and J is TRBJ1-2; 8 nucleotides line up with TRBD1. Germline values: CDR1 KGHSH, CDR2 LQKENI. J gave up 14 bases and V 3 bases, and 8 bases lay outside the gene matches. The CDR3 sequence is 12 residues long. The CDR3 loop is CASSPDREVYTF. DNA for the CDR3: TGTGCCAGCTCACCGGACAGGGAAGTTTATACCTTC.

This clone has a single count. V gene TRBV10-3 combines with J gene TRBJ1-1, with 10 bases that match TRBD1. Trimming removed 6 bases from V and 7 bases from J; junction bases left unmatched: 8. Germline V lookup: CDR1 ENHRY, CDR2 SYGVKD. The CDR3 has 14 amino acids. The CDR3 sequence: CAIRPGQGPIEAFF. DNA of the CDR3: TGTGCCATCAGACCGGGACAGGGGCCCATTGAAGCTTTCTTT.

The rearrangement links TRBV12-5 to TRBJ1-6; TRBD1 aligns across 9 bases. With 5 bases clipped from V and 9 bases from J, the junction kept 11 bases outside the gene matches. Germline V gives CDR1 LGHNT, CDR2 FRNRAP. CDR3 size: 16 residues. CDR3 sequence (DNA): TGTGCTAGTGGTCCATCCACAGGGGGCAAAATTTCACCCCTCCACTTT. Protein product: CASGPSTGGKISPLHF.

This clone came up many times. The CDR3 loop reads CASRRTSGVYEQYF. In DNA form, the CDR3 reads TGTGCCAGCAGACGGACTAGCGGGGTTTACGAGCAGTACTTC. The chain combines TRBV27 with TRBJ2-7; the match to TRBD2 covers 12 bases. Germline CDR1 and CDR2: MNHEY and SMNVEV (reference sequence). V dropped 6 bases and J dropped 4; count of bases not matched to a gene: 4. The CDR3 is 14 amino acids.

The gene calls are TRBV27 and TRBJ1-3, with TRBD1 matching 8 bases. Germline V gene lookup returns CDR1 MNHEY and CDR2 SMNVEV (reference sequence). The CDR3 covers 15 residues. V was clipped by 6 bases and J by 2 bases; unmatched bases: 6. The DNA for the CDR3 is TGTGCCAGCAGACGCACAGGGGGAACTGGAAACACCATATATTTT. As protein: CASRRTGGTGNTIYF.

The V gene is TRBV7-9, the J gene TRBJ2-7; D remains unclear. CDR1 and CDR2 from the germline V gene are SEHNR and FQNEAQ (reference sequence). The CDR3 has 14 amino acids. V gave up 8 bases and J gave up 5 bases, with 19 bases separating them. The CDR3 bases are TGTGCCAGCGGAGTTACCGGCCTTAAAAACGAGCAGTACTTC. It yields the protein CASGVTGLKNEQYF.

The chain's CDR3 is CSARDTPEAFF. CDR3 DNA sequence: TGCAGTGCCCGCGACACTCCCGAAGCTTTCTTT. This sequence joins TRBV20-1 and TRBJ1-1; D unclear. CDR1 is DFQATT and CDR2 is SNEGSKA in the germline V gene (reference sequence). The CDR3 covers 11 residues. V lost 6 bases to trimming and J lost 8 bases, with 13 bases between them.

The J gene is TRBJ1-1, the V gene TRBV19; D possibly corresponds to TRBD1 (5 bases). CDR1 and CDR2 from the germline V gene are LNHDA and SQIVND (reference sequence). V was clipped by 3 bases and J by 0 bases, with 14 bases between them. This CDR3 spans 16 amino acids. This CDR3 is CASSIFARVMNTEAFF. The CDR3 DNA sequence: TGTGCCAGTAGTATTTTCGCCAGGGTCATGAACACTGAAGCTTTCTTT. Full variable domain (remainder filled in from reference TRBV19 and TRBJ1-1): DGGITQSPKYLFRKEGQNVTLSCEQNLNHDAMYWYRQDPGQGLRLIYYSQIVNDFQKGDIAEGYSVSREKKESFPLTVTSAQKNPTAFYLCASSIFARVMNTEAFFGQGTRLTVV.

The rearrangement joins TRBV7-6 to TRBJ1-4, with D maybe TRBD1 (5 bases). Per the germline V gene, CDR1 is SGHVS and CDR2 is FNYEAQ. Trimming shortened V by 0 bases and J by 7 bases, and 9 bases separated the two germline ends. This CDR3 spans 14 amino acids. The CDR3 protein is CASSLADRLEKLFF. In DNA, the CDR3 is TGTGCCAGCAGCTTAGCCGACAGACTTGAAAAACTGTTTTTT.